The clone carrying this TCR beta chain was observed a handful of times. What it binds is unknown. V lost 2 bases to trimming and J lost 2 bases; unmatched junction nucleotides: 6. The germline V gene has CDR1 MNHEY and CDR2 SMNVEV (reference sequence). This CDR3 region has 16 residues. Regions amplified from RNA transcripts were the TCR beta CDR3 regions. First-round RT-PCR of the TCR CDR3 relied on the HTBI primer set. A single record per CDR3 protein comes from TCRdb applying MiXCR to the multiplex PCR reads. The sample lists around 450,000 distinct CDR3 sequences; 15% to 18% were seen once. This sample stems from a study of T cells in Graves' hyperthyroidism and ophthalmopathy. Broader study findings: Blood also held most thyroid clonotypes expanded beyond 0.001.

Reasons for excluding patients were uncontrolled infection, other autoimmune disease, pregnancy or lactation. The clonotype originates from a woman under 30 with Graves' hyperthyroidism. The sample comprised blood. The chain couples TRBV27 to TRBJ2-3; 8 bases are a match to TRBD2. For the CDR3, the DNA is TGTGCCAGCAGTTTAGGGGCGGGGGGAATCACAGATACGCAGTATTTT. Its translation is CASSLGAGGITDTQYF.